This T cell receptor (beta chain) was captured in a study of spatial heterogeneity in lung cancer. Study results and limitations: Resection blood, more than follow-up blood, showed ubiquitous expanded tumor TCRs.

This CDR3 is 15 amino acids long. Germline V lookup: CDR1 DFQATT, CDR2 SNEGSKA (reference sequence). Specified time point: sample taken at primary tumor resection. This clonotype was picked up many times. Its target is not known. A distinct unique molecular identifier was carried by each TCR cDNA molecule. One entry per CDR3 protein results from TCRdb running MiXCR on the 5' RACE reads. The sample lists approximately 49,000 distinct CDR3 sequences, approximately 5% seen once, with over 8.5% in the top ten. Specimen: PBMCs, collected at surgery. This rearrangement joins TRBV20-1 to TRBJ2-4, with 8 positions matching TRBD2. This TCR was recovered from a male donor with early-stage non-small cell lung cancer. Here the CDR3 reads CSFPGGRLAKNIQYF. In DNA, the CDR3 is TGCAGCTTTCCGGGGGGGAGGTTAGCCAAAAACATTCAGTACTTC.